The present entry profiles one T cell receptor (beta chain) with its context. Libraries were prepared by immunoSEQ multiplex PCR; TCRdb keeps only in-frame clonotypes and omits some of them. This sample has some 170,000 clones, with 80% to 90% found just once. Trimming took off 6 bases at V and 0 bases at J, with 12 bases between the two ends. From germline, CDR1 is MNHEY and CDR2 SVGAGI. The CDR3 is made up of 15 amino acids. The sample belongs to a study of T cell responses to AZD1222 COVID-19 vaccine. The receptor's source is an adult who received the MenACWY meningococcal vaccine as a control. The chain recombines TRBV6-5 with TRBJ1-5; no clear D. The sequencing used peripheral blood, collected 28 days after the second dose of the MenACWY control vaccine. The CDR3: CASSGSTHSNQPQHF. DNA for the CDR3: TGTGCCAGCAGCGGATCGACACATAGCAATCAGCCCCAGCATTTT.